The 11 T cell receptor beta chains listed next were all sequenced from one sample in a study of blood T cell repertoires in COVID-19. Repertoires were generated with immunoSEQ multiplex PCR, while TCRdb's copy carries only in-frame clones and drops some. This table has roughly 80,000 clones, less than 90% appearing once. The specimen was peripheral blood. The receptor set was obtained from a man in his fifties or sixties with active or convalescent COVID-19.

V is TRBV4-3 and J is TRBJ1-1, with TRBD1 matching over 9 bases. In germline, CDR1 is LGHNA, CDR2 YSLEER. J gave up 7 bases and V 4 bases, and 10 bases lay outside the gene matches. The CDR3 has 15 amino acids. In nucleotides, the CDR3 is TGCGCCAGCAGCCTATACACAGGGGGCGCGAGTGAAGCTTTCTTT. Translated: CASSLYTGGASEAFF.

The chain is built from TRBV9 and TRBJ2-1, with unresolved D. Germline V lookup: CDR1 SGDLS, CDR2 YYNGEE. The CDR3 consists of 16 residues. V was cut by 0 bases and J by 0 bases, with 10 bases left in between. The chain's CDR3 is CASSVGLESSYNEQFF. In nucleotides, the CDR3 is TGTGCCAGCAGCGTAGGTCTGGAGAGCTCCTACAATGAGCAGTTCTTC.

The chain's CDR3 is CASRKDRVAAEAFF. DNA of the CDR3: TGTGCCAGCAGAAAAGACAGGGTTGCGGCTGAAGCTTTCTTT. This chain joins TRBV6-6 and TRBJ1-1, with 7 bases lining up with TRBD1. V dropped 6 bases and J dropped 6; count of bases not matched to a gene: 10. The germline CDR1 and CDR2 sequences are MNHNY and SVGAGI (reference sequence). CDR3 length: 14 amino acids.

This clone is a singleton in its sample. V gene TRBV3-1 (or the pseudogene TRBV3-2) combines with J gene TRBJ1-5; D remains unclear. The CDR3 loop spans 13 amino acids. The germline gives CDR1 LGHDT, CDR2 YNNKEL (reference sequence). The V gene lost 3 bases and the J gene lost 5 bases, with 8 bases spanning the gap. The CDR3 sequence: CASSQTRDQPQHF. As DNA, the CDR3 is TGTGCCAGCAGCCAGACTAGGGATCAGCCCCAGCATTTT.

This rearrangement joins TRBV6-2 or TRBV6-3 to TRBJ1-5; D gene uncertain. V lost 2 bases and J lost 0, with 11 bases in between. The CDR3 has 16 amino acids. Germline-derived CDR1 and CDR2 are MNHEY and SVGEGT. The DNA for the CDR3 is TGTGCCAGCAGTTACCCGGGTGGAAATAGCAATCAGCCCCAGCATTTT. Residues: CASSYPGGNSNQPQHF.

The chain has TRBV6-2 or TRBV6-3 and TRBJ2-7, with TRBD1 matching 9 bases. Germline trimming cut 6 bases from V and 2 bases from J; bases unmatched to any gene: 11. Germline lookup yields CDR1 MNHEY and CDR2 SVGEGT. The CDR3 covers 16 residues. The CDR3 nucleotides are TGTGCCAGCAGCTCCGGGACAGGGAACCCACCCTACGAGCAGTACTTC. Translating it yields CASSSGTGNPPYEQYF.

This clone occurred a few times. The chain uses TRBV14 and TRBJ2-2; perhaps TRBD2 as D (5 bases). Germline lookup yields CDR1 SGHDN and CDR2 FVKESK. Trimming pared 5 bases from V and 3 bases from J, leaving 22 bases between. The CDR3 runs to 18 residues. This CDR3 reads CASSIRIRERRDTGELFF. The CDR3 DNA follows: TGTGCCAGCAGCATACGCATTAGGGAAAGGCGGGACACCGGGGAGCTGTTTTTT.

This chain links TRBV28 with TRBJ1-1; TRBD1 might be the D (6 bases). This CDR3 has 14 amino acids. V was shortened by 7 bases and J by 1 base, with 13 bases between the two germline ends. From germline, CDR1 is MDHEN and CDR2 SYDVKM. The CDR3 DNA follows: TGTGCCAGCAACCCAGGGGTCAAGAACACTGAAGCTTTCTTT. Its protein product is CASNPGVKNTEAFF.

The chain recombines TRBV6-5 with TRBJ1-2; D perhaps matches TRBD1 (6 bases). This CDR3 has 16 residues. V lost 0 bases and J lost 4, with 15 bases in between. Per the germline V gene, CDR1 is MNHEY and CDR2 is SVGAGI. In nucleotides, the CDR3 is TGTGCCAGCAGTTACTCTTCGCGACAGGAGTTCTATGGCTACACCTTC. This sequence encodes CASSYSSRQEFYGYTF.

V is TRBV7-8 and J is TRBJ2-6; possible D gene TRBD1, 6 bases. Germline CDR1 is SGHVS and CDR2 is FQNEAQ. Trimming removed 1 base from V and 2 bases from J, with 18 bases in between. The CDR3 is 19 amino acids. The CDR3 sequence is CASSLVGGRGSTGANVLTF. Here the CDR3 DNA reads TGTGCCAGCAGCTTAGTTGGGGGCAGGGGATCTACTGGGGCCAACGTCCTGACTTTC.

The chain links TRBV11-2 to TRBJ2-2; 8 nucleotides agree with TRBD1. The CDR3 extends over 14 amino acids. The trim removed 5 bases at V and 4 bases at J, leaving 3 bases unmatched. The V gene's germline CDR1 is SGHAT and CDR2 FQNNGV. CDR3: CASSPDRATGELFF. CDR3 nucleotide sequence: TGTGCCAGCAGCCCGGACAGGGCCACCGGGGAGCTGTTTTTT.